The 8 T cell receptor beta chains below all came from one sample that was sequenced in a study of OX40 agonist ivuxolimab in advanced cancers. Sequenced by immunoSEQ multiplex PCR; TCRdb stores in-frame clones only, minus some. The sample lists 80,000 or so clones; approximately 92% were seen once. Sequenced here: CD4+ or CD8+ T cells sorted from blood, sampled in a trial of the OX40 agonist ivuxolimab. The origin of the receptors is an adult with an advanced solid tumor such as melanoma, head and neck, liver or kidney cancer.

The chain uses TRBV25-1 and TRBJ2-3; 11 bases align to TRBD2. This CDR3 spans 17 amino acids. V gave up 3 bases and J gave up 1 base; unmatched junction bases: 6. CDR1 and CDR2 from the germline V gene are MGHDK and SYGVNS. CDR3 nucleotide sequence: TGTGCCAGCAGTGACTTTAGCGGGGGGGCCGGCACAGATACGCAGTATTTT. Amino acid sequence: CASSDFSGGAGTDTQYF. Supplemented by reference TRBV25-1 and TRBJ2-3, the full variable domain reads EADIYQTPRYLVIGTGKKITLECSQTMGHDKMYWYQQDPGMELHLIHYSYGVNSTEKGDLSSESTVSRIRTEHFPLTLESARPSHTSQYLCASSDFSGGAGTDTQYFGPGTRLTVL.

This rearrangement joins TRBV19 to TRBJ2-7; 9 nucleotides line up with TRBD1. Germline V gene lookup returns CDR1 LNHDA and CDR2 SQIVND (reference sequence). The trim removed 4 bases at V and 3 bases at J, leaving 7 bases unmatched. CDR3 length: 15 amino acids. CDR3 DNA sequence: TGTGCCAGTAGTAACTCCGGGACAGGGTACTACGAGCAGTACTTC. Encoded protein: CASSNSGTGYYEQYF.

The chain combines TRBV13 with TRBJ2-1; possible D gene TRBD2, 5 bases. The V and J ends lost 3 bases and 7 bases respectively, with 16 bases between them. The CDR3 totals 15 residues. The V gene's germline CDR1 is PRHDT and CDR2 FYEKMQ (reference sequence). CDR3 nucleotides: TGTGCCAGCAGCTTCGACGGGAAGGTGGCTAATGAGCAGTTCTTC. Amino acids: CASSFDGKVANEQFF.

This chain joins TRBV10-1 and TRBJ2-1; D possibly corresponds to TRBD2 (6 bases). Germline V lookup: CDR1 WNHNN, CDR2 SYGVQD (reference sequence). V lost 3 bases, J lost 3 bases, and 12 bases lay in between. The CDR3 has 15 residues. The CDR3 sequence: CASSDDSGLYNEQFF. As DNA, the CDR3 is TGCGCCAGCAGTGATGATAGCGGACTCTACAATGAGCAGTTCTTC.

DNA for the CDR3: TGTGCCAGCCATGGCCCCTACGAGCAGTACTTC. Translated: CASHGPYEQYF. The chain is built from TRBV27 and TRBJ2-7; unclear D gene. The germline V gene has CDR1 MNHEY and CDR2 SMNVEV (reference sequence). V shed 8 bases and J shed 2 bases, with 7 bases lying between them. This CDR3 is built from 11 residues.

The rearrangement joins TRBV29-1 to TRBJ2-3, with TRBD2 matching over 9 bases. Germline CDR1 reads SQVTM; CDR2 reads ANQGSEA. There are 14 residues in the CDR3. J lost 4 bases, V lost 7 bases, and 9 bases had no gene match. The CDR3: CSAGAGGFSDTQYF. CDR3 coding DNA: TGCAGCGCCGGAGCGGGAGGTTTTTCAGATACGCAGTATTTT.

The chain joins TRBV29-1 to TRBJ1-1, with a weak D call TRBD1 (5 bases). CDR3 length: 13 amino acids. Germline CDR1 and CDR2: SQVTM and ANQGSEA. Trimming left V 7 bases short and J 1 base short, with 13 bases between. The CDR3 sequence: CSDYGASNTEAFF. DNA of the CDR3: TGCAGCGATTATGGGGCCTCGAACACTGAAGCTTTCTTT.

This sequence joins TRBV6-6 and TRBJ2-7; 12 positions match TRBD1. The CDR3 spans 13 residues. Germline V gives CDR1 MNHNY, CDR2 SVGAGI (reference sequence). The junction had 3 bases not matched to a gene; V was cut back by 5 bases and J by 7 bases. CDR3 sequence: CASSGTGGGEQYF. Here the CDR3 DNA reads TGTGCCAGCAGTGGGACAGGGGGCGGAGAGCAGTACTTC.